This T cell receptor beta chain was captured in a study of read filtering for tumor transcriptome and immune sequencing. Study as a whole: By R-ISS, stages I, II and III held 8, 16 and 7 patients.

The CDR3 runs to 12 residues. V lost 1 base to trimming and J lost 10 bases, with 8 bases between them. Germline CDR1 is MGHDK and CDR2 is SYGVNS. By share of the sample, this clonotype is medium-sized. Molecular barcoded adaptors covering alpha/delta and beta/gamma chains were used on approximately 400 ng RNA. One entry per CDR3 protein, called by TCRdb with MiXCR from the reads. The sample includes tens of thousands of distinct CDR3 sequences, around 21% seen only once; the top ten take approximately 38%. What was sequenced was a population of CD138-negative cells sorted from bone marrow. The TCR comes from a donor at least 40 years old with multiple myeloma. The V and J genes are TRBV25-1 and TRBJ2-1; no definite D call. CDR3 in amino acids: CASSESVVEQFF. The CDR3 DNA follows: TGTGCCAGCAGTGAATCTGTAGTGGAGCAGTTCTTC.